The source of this TCR beta chain is a study of blood T cell repertoires in COVID-19. Study context: Researchers got acute and convalescent COVID-19 samples from the United States, Italy and Spain.

The CDR3 length is 16 residues. V lost 0 bases and J lost 0, with 11 bases in between. Per germline, CDR1 SGHRS and CDR2 YFSETQ. The table came from immunoSEQ multiplex PCR; TCRdb's copy has only in-frame clones and leaves some out. The sample yields about 230,000 clones, around four fifths seen once. The chain is built from TRBV5-1 and TRBJ2-3; D might be TRBD2 (6 bases). The sequenced sample consisted of peripheral blood. The clonotype comes from an elderly woman with active or convalescent COVID-19. CDR3 bases: TGCGCCAGCAGCTTGGTACTAGCAGAAAGCACAGATACGCAGTATTTT. Its translation: CASSLVLAESTDTQYF.